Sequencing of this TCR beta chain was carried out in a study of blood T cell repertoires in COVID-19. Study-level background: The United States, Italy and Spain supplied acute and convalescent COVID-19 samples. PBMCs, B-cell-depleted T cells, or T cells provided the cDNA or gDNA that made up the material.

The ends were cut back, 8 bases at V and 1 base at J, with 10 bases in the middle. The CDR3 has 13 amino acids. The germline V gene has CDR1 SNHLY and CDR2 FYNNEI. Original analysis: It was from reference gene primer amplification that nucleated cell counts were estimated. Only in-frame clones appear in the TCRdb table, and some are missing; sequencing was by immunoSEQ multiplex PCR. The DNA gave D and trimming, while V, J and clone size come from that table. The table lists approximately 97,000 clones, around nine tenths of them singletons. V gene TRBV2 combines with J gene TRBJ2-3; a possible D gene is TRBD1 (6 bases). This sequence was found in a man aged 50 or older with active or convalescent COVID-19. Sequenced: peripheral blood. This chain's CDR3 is CASVRQGTDTQYF. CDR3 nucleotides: TGTGCCAGCGTCCGACAGGGCACAGATACGCAGTATTTT.